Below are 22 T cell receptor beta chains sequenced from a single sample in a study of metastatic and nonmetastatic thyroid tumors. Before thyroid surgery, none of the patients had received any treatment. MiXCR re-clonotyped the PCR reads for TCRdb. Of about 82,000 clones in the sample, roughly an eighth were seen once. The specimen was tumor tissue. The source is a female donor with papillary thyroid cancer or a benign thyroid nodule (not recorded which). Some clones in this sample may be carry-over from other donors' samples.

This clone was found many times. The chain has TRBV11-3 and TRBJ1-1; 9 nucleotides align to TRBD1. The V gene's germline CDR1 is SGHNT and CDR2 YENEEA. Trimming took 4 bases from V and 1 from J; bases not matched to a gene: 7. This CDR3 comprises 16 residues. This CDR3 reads CASSSGTGFGNTEAFF. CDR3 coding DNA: TGTGCCAGCAGCTCCGGGACAGGGTTTGGGAACACTGAAGCTTTCTTT.

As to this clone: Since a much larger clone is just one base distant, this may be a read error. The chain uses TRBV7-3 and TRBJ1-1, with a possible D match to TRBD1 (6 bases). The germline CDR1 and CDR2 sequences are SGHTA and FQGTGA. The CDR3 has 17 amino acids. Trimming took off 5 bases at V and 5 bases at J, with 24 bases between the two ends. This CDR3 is CASSQESCGQQKTEAFF. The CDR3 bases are TGTGCCAGCAGCCAGGAATCATGCGGACAGCAGAAAACTGAAGCTTTCTTT.

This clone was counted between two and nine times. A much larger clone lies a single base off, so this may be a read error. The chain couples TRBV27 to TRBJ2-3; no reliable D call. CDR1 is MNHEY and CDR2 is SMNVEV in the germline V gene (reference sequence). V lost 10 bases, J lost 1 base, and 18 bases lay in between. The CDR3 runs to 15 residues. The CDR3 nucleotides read TGTGCCACCCGCGAGGTAACCGTACGCACAGATACGCAGTATTTT. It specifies CATREVTVRTDTQYF.

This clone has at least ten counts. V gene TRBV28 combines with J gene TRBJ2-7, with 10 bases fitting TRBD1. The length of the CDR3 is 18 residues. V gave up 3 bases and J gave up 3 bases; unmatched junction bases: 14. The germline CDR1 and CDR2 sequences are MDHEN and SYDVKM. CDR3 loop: CASSFLLTGGYENYEQYF. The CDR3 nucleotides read TGTGCCAGCAGTTTCCTGCTGACAGGGGGCTACGAGAACTACGAGCAGTACTTC.

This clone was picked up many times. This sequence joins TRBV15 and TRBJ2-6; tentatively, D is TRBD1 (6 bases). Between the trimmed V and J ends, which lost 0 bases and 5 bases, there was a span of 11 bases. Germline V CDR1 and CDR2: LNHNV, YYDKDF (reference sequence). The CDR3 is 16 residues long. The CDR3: CATSRDRDRRANVLTF. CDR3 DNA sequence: TGTGCCACCAGCAGAGATCGAGACAGGCGGGCCAACGTCCTGACTTTC.

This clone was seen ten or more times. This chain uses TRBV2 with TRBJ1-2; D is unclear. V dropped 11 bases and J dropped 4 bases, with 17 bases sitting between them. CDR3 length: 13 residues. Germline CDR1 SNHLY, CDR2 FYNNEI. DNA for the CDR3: TGTGCCGGAGTCCCAAACCGGGGCTATGGCTACACCTTC. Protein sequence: CAGVPNRGYGYTF.

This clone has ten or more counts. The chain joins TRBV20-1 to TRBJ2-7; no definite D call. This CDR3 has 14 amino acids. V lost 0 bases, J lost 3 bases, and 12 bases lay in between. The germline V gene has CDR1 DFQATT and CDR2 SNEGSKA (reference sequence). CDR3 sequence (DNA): TGCAGTGCTAGAGAAGGACCGAGGTTCTACGAGCAGTACTTC. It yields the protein CSAREGPRFYEQYF.

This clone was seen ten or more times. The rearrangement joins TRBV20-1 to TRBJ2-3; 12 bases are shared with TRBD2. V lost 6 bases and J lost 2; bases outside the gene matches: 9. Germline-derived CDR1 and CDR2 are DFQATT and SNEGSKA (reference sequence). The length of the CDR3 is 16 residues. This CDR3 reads CSATRLAGEVTDTQYF. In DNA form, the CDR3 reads TGCAGTGCCACTCGACTAGCGGGAGAAGTCACAGATACGCAGTATTTT.

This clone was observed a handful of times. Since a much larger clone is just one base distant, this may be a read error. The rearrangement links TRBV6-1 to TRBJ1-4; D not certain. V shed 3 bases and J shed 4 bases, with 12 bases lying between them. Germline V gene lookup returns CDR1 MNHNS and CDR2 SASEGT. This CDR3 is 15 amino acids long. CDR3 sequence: CASSDPPPDNEKLFF. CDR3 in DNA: TGTGCCAGCAGTGACCCACCTCCAGATAATGAAAAACTGTTTTTT.

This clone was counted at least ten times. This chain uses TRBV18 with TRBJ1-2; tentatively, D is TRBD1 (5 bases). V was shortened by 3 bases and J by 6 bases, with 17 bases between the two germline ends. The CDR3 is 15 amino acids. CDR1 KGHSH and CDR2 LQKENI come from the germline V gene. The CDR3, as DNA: TGTGCCAGCTCACCCAAGACAGAATCGCAGGATGGCTACACCTTC. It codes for CASSPKTESQDGYTF. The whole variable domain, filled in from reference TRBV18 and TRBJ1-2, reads NAGVMQNPRHLVRRRGQEARLRCSPMKGHSHVYWYRQLPEEGLKFMVYLQKENIIDESGMPKERFSAEFPKEGPSILRIQQVVRGDSAAYFCASSPKTESQDGYTFGSGTRLTVV.

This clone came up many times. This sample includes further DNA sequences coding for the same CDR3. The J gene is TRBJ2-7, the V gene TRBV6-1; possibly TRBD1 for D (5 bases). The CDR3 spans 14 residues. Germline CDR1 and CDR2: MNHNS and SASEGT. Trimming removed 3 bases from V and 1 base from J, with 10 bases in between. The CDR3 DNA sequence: TGTGCCAGCAGTGATGATAGGGGTTCCTACGAGCAGTACTTC. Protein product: CASSDDRGSYEQYF.

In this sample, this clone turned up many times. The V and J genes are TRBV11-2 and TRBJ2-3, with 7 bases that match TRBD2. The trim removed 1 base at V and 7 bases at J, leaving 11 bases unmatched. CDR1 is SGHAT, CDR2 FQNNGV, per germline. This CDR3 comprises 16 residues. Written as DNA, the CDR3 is TGTGCCAGCAGCTTAGTGTGGAGCGGGGTAGGGAATACGCAGTATTTT. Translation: CASSLVWSGVGNTQYF.

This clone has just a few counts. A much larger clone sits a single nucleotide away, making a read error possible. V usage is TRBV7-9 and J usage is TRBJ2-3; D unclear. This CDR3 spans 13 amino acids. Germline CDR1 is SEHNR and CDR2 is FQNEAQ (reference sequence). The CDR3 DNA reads TGTGCCAGCGGCTTAGTACCGGCAGATACGCAGTATTTT. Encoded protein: CASGLVPADTQYF.

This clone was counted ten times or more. CDR3 in amino acids: CASSPIGTHSGRVTDTQYF. CDR3 nucleotide sequence: TGTGCCAGCAGTCCCATAGGGACACATAGCGGGAGGGTCACGGATACGCAGTATTTT. V gene TRBV28 combines with J gene TRBJ2-3; the match to TRBD2 covers 11 bases. Trimming at V came to 5 bases and at J to 6 bases, leaving 19 bases not matched to a gene. This CDR3 comprises 19 residues. CDR1 MDHEN and CDR2 SYDVKM come from the germline V gene.

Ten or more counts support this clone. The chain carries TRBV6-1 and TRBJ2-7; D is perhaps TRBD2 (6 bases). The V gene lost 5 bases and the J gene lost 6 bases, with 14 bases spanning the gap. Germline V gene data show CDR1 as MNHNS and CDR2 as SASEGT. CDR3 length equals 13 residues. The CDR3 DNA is TGTGCCAGCAGTCCCCGGGACTGGGCCGAGCAGTACTTC. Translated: CASSPRDWAEQYF.

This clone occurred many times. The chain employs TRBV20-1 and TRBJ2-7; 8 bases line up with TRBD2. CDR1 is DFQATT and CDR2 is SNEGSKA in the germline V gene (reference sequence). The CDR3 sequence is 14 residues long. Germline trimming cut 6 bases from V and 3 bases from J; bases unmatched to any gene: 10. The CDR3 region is CSAARTSPNYEQYF. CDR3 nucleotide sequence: TGCAGTGCCGCTCGGACTAGCCCAAACTACGAGCAGTACTTC.

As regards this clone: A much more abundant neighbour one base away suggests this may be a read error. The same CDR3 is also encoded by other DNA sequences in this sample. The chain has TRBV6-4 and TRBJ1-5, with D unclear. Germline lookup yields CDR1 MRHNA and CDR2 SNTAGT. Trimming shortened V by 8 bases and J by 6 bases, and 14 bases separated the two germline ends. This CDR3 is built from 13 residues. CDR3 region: CASSNGVGQPQHF. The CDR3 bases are TGTGCCAGCTCGAATGGGGTGGGTCAGCCCCAGCATTTT.

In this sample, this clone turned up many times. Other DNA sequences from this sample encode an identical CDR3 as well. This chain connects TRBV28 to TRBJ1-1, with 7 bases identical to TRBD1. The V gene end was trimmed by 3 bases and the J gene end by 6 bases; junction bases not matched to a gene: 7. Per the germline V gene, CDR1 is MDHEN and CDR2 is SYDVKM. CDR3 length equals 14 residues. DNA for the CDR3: TGTGCCAGCAGTTTCCCCCTTCAGGGGGCTGAAGCTTTCTTT. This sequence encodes CASSFPLQGAEAFF.

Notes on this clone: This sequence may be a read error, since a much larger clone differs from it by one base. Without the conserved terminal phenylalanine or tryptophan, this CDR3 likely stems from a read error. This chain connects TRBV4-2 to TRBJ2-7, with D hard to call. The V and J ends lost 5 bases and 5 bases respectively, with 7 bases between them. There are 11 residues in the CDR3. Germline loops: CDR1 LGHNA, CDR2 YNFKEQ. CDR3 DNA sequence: TGTGCCAGCAGCGTGGAAAACGAGCAGTACTTA. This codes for CASSVENEQYL.

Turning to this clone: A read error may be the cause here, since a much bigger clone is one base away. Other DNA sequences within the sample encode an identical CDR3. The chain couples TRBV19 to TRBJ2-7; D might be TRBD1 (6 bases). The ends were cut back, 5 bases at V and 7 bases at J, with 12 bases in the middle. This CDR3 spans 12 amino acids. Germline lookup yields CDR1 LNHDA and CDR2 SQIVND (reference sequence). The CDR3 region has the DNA TGTGCCAGTAGTTCCTTCAGGGGAGAGCAGTACTTC. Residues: CASSSFRGEQYF.

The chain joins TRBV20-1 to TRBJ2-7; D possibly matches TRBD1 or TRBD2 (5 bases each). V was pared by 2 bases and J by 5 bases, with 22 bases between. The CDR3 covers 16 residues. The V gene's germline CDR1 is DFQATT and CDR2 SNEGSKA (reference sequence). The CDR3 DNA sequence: TGCAGTGCTAGAAATCCGATTGGCATAGTGGGGGACGAGCAGTACTTC. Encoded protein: CSARNPIGIVGDEQYF.

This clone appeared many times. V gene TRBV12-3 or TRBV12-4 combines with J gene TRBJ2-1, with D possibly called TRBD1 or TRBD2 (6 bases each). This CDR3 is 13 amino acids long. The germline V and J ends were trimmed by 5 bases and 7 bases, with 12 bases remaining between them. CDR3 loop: CASSQGTVNEQFF. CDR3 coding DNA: TGTGCCAGCAGTCAGGGGACTGTTAATGAGCAGTTCTTC.